A single sample gave rise to the 29 T cell receptor beta chains below, sequenced in a study of glioma-infiltrating T cells. Using RNA template, CDR3s of TCR alpha and beta were amplified with iRepertoire arm-PCR. TCRdb analysed the multiplex PCR reads with MiXCR anew, one entry per CDR3 protein. The repertoire includes 150,000 to 200,000 distinct CDR3 sequences, around 40% of them detected once, and over 4% sits in the top ten. Sequencing input: glioma tissue, nonneoplastic brain tissue, or PBMCs (not recorded which). The receptors here all came from a human donor with low-grade glioma or glioblastoma, undergoing nonglioma brain surgery, or in good health (not recorded which).

This clonotype occurred many times. The rearrangement uses TRBV27 and TRBJ1-1; D uncertain. V lost 6 bases and J lost 1, with 12 bases in between. This CDR3 has 14 residues. CDR1 and CDR2 (germline): MNHEY, SMNVEV (reference sequence). CDR3 sequence (DNA): TGTGCCAGCAGATCTCTAACAGCGAACACTGAAGCTTTCTTT. Translating it yields CASRSLTANTEAFF.

Turning to this clonotype: One base away lies a much larger clone, so this may be a sequencing read error. The chain is built from TRBV7-2 and TRBJ2-1, with D unclear. V was pared by 1 base and J by 7 bases, with 11 bases between. The CDR3 runs 14 residues. Germline CDR1 SGHTA, CDR2 FQGNSA. The CDR3 region has the DNA TGTGCCAGCAGCTTAGTAACAGAGCCAAATGAGCAGTTCTTC. It specifies CASSLVTEPNEQFF.

The rearrangement links TRBV29-1 to TRBJ2-5; 10 bases align to TRBD2. The CDR3 contains 15 residues. Unmatched junction bases numbered 8, after V lost 5 bases and J lost 2 bases. CDR1 and CDR2 (germline): SQVTM, ANQGSEA. The CDR3 bases are TGCAGCGTTCGCACTAGCGGGACCGTTCAAGAGACCCAGTACTTC. Translation gives CSVRTSGTVQETQYF.

This clonotype was counted between two and nine times. The V and J genes are TRBV28 and TRBJ2-7, with 12 bases fitting TRBD1. Germline lookup yields CDR1 MDHEN and CDR2 SYDVKM. Trimming cost V 7 bases and J 9 bases; bases outside gene matches: 22. This CDR3 has 18 amino acids. CDR3: CASTPSVGGQGAFFGQYF. The CDR3 DNA reads TGTGCCAGCACCCCCTCAGTAGGGGGACAGGGGGCATTTTTCGGGCAGTACTTC.

The chain recombines TRBV11-1 with TRBJ1-1; D is ambiguous. The germline CDR1 and CDR2 sequences are SGHAT and FQDESV (reference sequence). Deletions cut 1 base from V and 3 bases from J, with 30 bases between. There are 21 residues in the CDR3. The CDR3 sequence is CASSLVPRLGYGVGSDTEAFF. In DNA form, the CDR3 reads TGTGCCAGCAGCTTAGTCCCTAGGCTCGGGTACGGGGTAGGGTCGGACACTGAAGCTTTCTTT.

The rearrangement links TRBV12-3 or TRBV12-4 to TRBJ2-7; TRBD1 agrees at 10 bases. Unmatched junction bases numbered 8, after V lost 6 bases and J lost 6 bases. The CDR3 contains 14 residues. The CDR3 DNA reads as TGTGCCAGCAGGGGACAGGGGATGCTCTCCGAGCAGTACTTC. Amino acids: CASRGQGMLSEQYF.

Ten or more counts support this clonotype. V gene TRBV6-1 combines with J gene TRBJ2-1; no clear D gene. CDR1 is MNHNS, CDR2 SASEGT, per germline. V was cut by 4 bases and J by 7 bases, with 8 bases left in between. The CDR3 covers 12 residues. CDR3 amino acids: CASSGGRNEQFF. The CDR3 region has the DNA TGTGCCAGCAGTGGTGGACGGAATGAGCAGTTCTTC.

The table lists this clonotype with many counts. The rearrangement uses TRBV25-1 and TRBJ2-1; the D is unclear. The CDR3 has 13 residues. Germline CDR1 is MGHDK and CDR2 is SYGVNS. Deletions cut 4 bases from V and 6 bases from J, with 10 bases between. The CDR3 reads CASSGSFVNEQFF. As DNA, the CDR3 is TGTGCCAGCAGTGGATCGTTTGTCAATGAGCAGTTCTTC.

This clonotype was seen many times. V usage is TRBV20-1 and J usage is TRBJ1-2, with TRBD1 identical over 9 bases. The ends lost 1 base at V and 8 bases at J; junction bases unmatched: 8. Germline CDR1 and CDR2: DFQATT and SNEGSKA (reference sequence). The CDR3 runs to 14 residues. The CDR3, as DNA: TGCAGTGCTAGAGCTCCGACAGGGGGAAGCGGCTACACCTTC. Amino acids: CSARAPTGGSGYTF.

The table lists this clonotype with many counts. The V gene is TRBV19, the J gene TRBJ1-1; D is perhaps TRBD1 (5 bases). The CDR3 covers 15 residues. The germline gives CDR1 LNHDA, CDR2 SQIVND (reference sequence). The V gene lost 5 bases and the J gene lost 1 base, with 14 bases spanning the gap. The CDR3 protein is CASSPYLGENTEAFF. The CDR3 DNA reads as TGTGCCAGTAGTCCATATCTGGGGGAGAACACTGAAGCTTTCTTT.

This clonotype showed up just a few times. The rearrangement joins TRBV7-9 to TRBJ2-1; D is unclear. The CDR3 length is 14 residues. Trimming cost V 1 base and J 7 bases, with 11 bases left between them. Per germline, CDR1 SEHNR and CDR2 FQNEAQ (reference sequence). The CDR3 bases are TGTGCCAGCAGCTTAGGAAACCTAGGGAATGAGCAGTTCTTC. Translated, it gives CASSLGNLGNEQFF.

With respect to this clonotype: This CDR3 fails to terminate in the conserved phenylalanine or tryptophan, so it likely reflects a read error. This chain uses TRBV7-2 with TRBJ2-3; D is undetermined. The CDR3 covers 13 residues. Germline CDR1 and CDR2: SGHTA and FQGNSA. CDR3 region: CASSLEITDTQYL. The CDR3 DNA reads TGTGCCAGCAGTTTAGAGATCACAGATACGCAGTATCTT.

In the case of this clonotype: A much larger clone differs from this one at a single base, so this may be a read error. The chain is built from TRBV20-1 and TRBJ2-7; D gene ambiguous. The germline V gene encodes CDR1 DFQATT and CDR2 SNEGSKA (reference sequence). The CDR3 covers 13 residues. The V end was cut by 1 base, the J end by 5 bases, with 12 bases between. The CDR3 nucleotides read TGCAGTGCTAGAGGGAAAGGGTACCACGAGCAGTACTTC. The encoded protein is CSARGKGYHEQYF.

In the case of this clonotype: The junction departs from the called germline gene at one end, perhaps through a read error. The chain couples TRBV12-3 or TRBV12-4 to TRBJ1-1; TRBD1 matches at 7 bases. This CDR3 comprises 13 residues. In DNA form, the CDR3 reads TGTGCCAGCACCGATGACAGGGCCACTAAAGCTTTCTTT. Residues: CASTDDRATKAFF.

This clonotype was detected many times. The chain links TRBV25-1 to TRBJ2-7, with D tentatively TRBD2 (5 bases). The V gene lost 3 bases and the J gene lost 4 bases, with 16 bases spanning the gap. From germline, CDR1 is MGHDK and CDR2 SYGVNS. The CDR3 is made up of 15 amino acids. The CDR3 here is CASSESTSLLYEQYF. The CDR3 bases are TGTGCCAGCAGTGAGTCCACTAGTCTTCTTTACGAGCAGTACTTC.

To note about this clonotype: An end of the junction does not agree with germline; a read error may underlie this. V and J are TRBV28 and TRBJ2-7; D is unresolved. The CDR3 is 13 residues long. Looked up from germline, CDR1 is MDHEN and CDR2 is SYDVKM. CDR3 coding DNA: TGTGCCAGCGCGCTGCAAAGCTCCTACGAGCAGTATTTC. Encoded protein: CASALQSSYEQYF.

This clonotype was recorded a few times. This chain uses TRBV7-2 with TRBJ2-1; the match to TRBD2 covers 11 bases. The germline V gene has CDR1 SGHTA and CDR2 FQGNSA. The V segment lost 5 bases and the J segment 2 bases; nucleotides outside the gene matches: 20. The CDR3 sequence is 21 residues long. The CDR3 region has the DNA TGTGCCAGCAGCCGAGAGGGCAAGGTTACTAGCGGGAGTCGCACCTACAATGAGCAGTTCTTC. Translation: CASSREGKVTSGSRTYNEQFF.

With respect to this clonotype: A much larger clone differs by one base, so this may be a read error. This chain connects TRBV20-1 to TRBJ2-2; no reliable D call. Per the germline V gene, CDR1 is DFQATT and CDR2 is SNEGSKA (reference sequence). Trimming took 5 bases from V and 1 from J, leaving 8 bases between them. The CDR3 is made up of 13 amino acids. The CDR3, as DNA: TGCAGTGCTTGGGCGATGAACACCGGGGAGCTGTTTTTT. It codes for CSAWAMNTGELFF.

Only a few counts were recorded for this clonotype. The chain uses TRBV30 and TRBJ1-5; D remains unclear. The CDR3 runs 13 residues. Germline V gene lookup returns CDR1 GTSNPN and CDR2 SVGIG (reference sequence). Deletions cut 7 bases from V and 4 bases from J, with 14 bases between. Written as DNA, the CDR3 is TGTGCCTTTACCCGAGGACGGAATCAGCCCCAGCATTTT. Protein: CAFTRGRNQPQHF. Full variable domain (outside the CDR3, taken from reference TRBV30 and TRBJ1-5): SQTIHQWPATLVQPVGSPLSLECTVEGTSNPNLYWYRQAAGRGLQLLFYSVGIGQISSEVPQNLSASRPQDRQFILSSKKLLLSDSGFYLCAFTRGRNQPQHFGDGTRLSIL.

This rearrangement joins TRBV19 to TRBJ2-1; 7 bases align to TRBD1. V trimming: 4 bases; J trimming: 6 bases; junction bases outside the gene matches: 3. Germline V CDR1 and CDR2: LNHDA, SQIVND (reference sequence). The CDR3 loop spans 13 amino acids. CDR3 in amino acids: CASSRGTANEQFF. The CDR3 DNA sequence: TGTGCCAGTAGTAGGGGGACAGCCAATGAGCAGTTCTTC.

To note about this clonotype: Since a much larger clone is just one base distant, this may be a read error. This chain joins TRBV7-2 and TRBJ2-1, with TRBD1 matching 7 bases. V lost 2 bases, J lost 2 bases, and 3 bases stayed unmatched. Germline-derived CDR1 and CDR2 are SGHTA and FQGNSA. CDR3 length: 15 amino acids. DNA of the CDR3: TGTGCCAGCAGCTTAATGGGACAGACCTACAATGAGCAGTTCTTC. Translated: CASSLMGQTYNEQFF.

Of note for this clonotype: A much larger clone differs by one base, so this may be a read error. Without the conserved terminal phenylalanine or tryptophan, this CDR3 likely stems from a read error. V gene TRBV20-1 combines with J gene TRBJ2-6; D is perhaps TRBD2 (5 bases). This CDR3 region has 16 residues. Germline V gene data show CDR1 as DFQATT and CDR2 as SNEGSKA (reference sequence). The V and J ends lost 5 bases and 0 bases respectively, with 14 bases between them. The DNA of the CDR3 is TGCAGTGCTGACACGGACTCGGGCTCTGGGGCCAACGTCCTGACTTTA. Protein: CSADTDSGSGANVLTL.

Concerning this clonotype itself: With a much larger clone just one base away, this may be a read error. V usage is TRBV7-2 and J usage is TRBJ1-1; TRBD1 matches at 8 bases. Trimming took 5 bases from V and 5 from J; bases not matched to a gene: 7. Germline V gives CDR1 SGHTA, CDR2 FQGNSA. CDR3 length equals 14 residues. CDR3 bases: TGTGCCAGCAGCACGGGACAGGTAGGAACTGAAGCTTTCTTT. The encoded protein is CASSTGQVGTEAFF.

The chain combines TRBV7-9 with TRBJ2-3; D uncertain. The CDR3 contains 13 residues. The germline CDR1 and CDR2 sequences are SEHNR and FQNEAQ (reference sequence). Trimming stripped 5 bases from V and 2 bases from J, with 8 bases between. The CDR3 bases are TGTGCCAGCAGCCCACAGAACACAGATACGCAGTATTTT. This sequence encodes CASSPQNTDTQYF.

Ten or more counts support this clonotype. The chain is built from TRBV15 and TRBJ2-3; TRBD2 is a possible D gene (5 bases). V lost 1 base and J 6 bases, leaving 11 bases between the germline ends. Germline V gene sequence: CDR1 LNHNV, CDR2 YYDKDF (reference sequence). The CDR3 sequence is 14 residues long. The CDR3: CATSRVIPGDTQYF. CDR3 bases: TGTGCCACCAGCAGAGTTATCCCGGGGGATACGCAGTATTTT. The full variable domain, with the rest looked up from reference TRBV15 and TRBJ2-3, is DAMVIQNPRYQVTQFGKPVTLSCSQTLNHNVMYWYQQKSSQAPKLLFHYYDKDFNNEADTPDNFQSRRPNTSFCFLDIRSPGLGDTAMYLCATSRVIPGDTQYFGPGTRLTVL.

On this clonotype itself: Since a much larger clone is just one base distant, this may be a read error. This chain uses TRBV28 with TRBJ2-7; 13 positions match TRBD2. TRBJ2-5 explains the end of the DNA better; the J call may be wrong. CDR3 length: 15 amino acids. Germline lookup yields CDR1 MDHEN and CDR2 SYDVKM. The CDR3 protein is CASSLGTSGEETQYF. CDR3 in DNA: TGTGCCAGCAGTTTAGGGACTAGCGGGGAAGAGACCCAGTACTTC.

This clonotype was seen only once. The gene calls are TRBV3-1 and TRBJ1-5; D gene uncertain. Trimming cost V 5 bases and J 5 bases, with 16 bases left between them. The CDR3 totals 15 residues. Germline V gene lookup returns CDR1 LGHDT and CDR2 YNNKEL (reference sequence). The CDR3 DNA reads as TGTGCCAGCAGCTCCGACCCCCCCTGCGATCAGCCCCAGCATTTT. It is translated as CASSSDPPCDQPQHF.

A note on this clonotype: A much larger clone differs by one base, so this may be a read error. CDR3 in DNA: TGTGCCAGCATTTCCTCCTCTAGCGGGAAAGAGCAGGAGCAGTACTTC. Amino acids: CASISSSSGKEQEQYF. This rearrangement joins TRBV28 to TRBJ2-7, with 9 bases matching TRBD2. This CDR3 spans 16 amino acids. Germline trimming cut 7 bases from V and 7 bases from J; bases unmatched to any gene: 17. The germline CDR1 and CDR2 sequences are MDHEN and SYDVKM.

In this sample, this clonotype turned up a few times. V usage is TRBV5-4 and J usage is TRBJ2-2, with unresolved D. Germline V gene lookup returns CDR1 SGHNT and CDR2 YYREEE (reference sequence). The ends were cut back, 1 base at V and 3 bases at J, with 4 bases in the middle. The length of the CDR3 is 13 residues. The CDR3 protein is CASSLWDTGELFF. CDR3 coding DNA: TGTGCCAGCAGCTTGTGGGACACCGGGGAGCTGTTTTTT.